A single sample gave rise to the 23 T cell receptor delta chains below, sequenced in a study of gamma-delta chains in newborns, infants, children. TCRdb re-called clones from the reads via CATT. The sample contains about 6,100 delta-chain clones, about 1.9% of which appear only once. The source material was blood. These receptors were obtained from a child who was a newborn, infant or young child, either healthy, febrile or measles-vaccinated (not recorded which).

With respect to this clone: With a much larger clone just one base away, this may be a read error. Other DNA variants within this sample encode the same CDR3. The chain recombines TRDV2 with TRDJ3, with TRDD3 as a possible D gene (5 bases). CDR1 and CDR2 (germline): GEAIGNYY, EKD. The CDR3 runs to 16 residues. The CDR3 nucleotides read TGTGCCTGTGACGGGCTTAGCTCCTGGGACACCCGACAGATGTTCTTC. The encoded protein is CACDGLSSWDTRQMFF.

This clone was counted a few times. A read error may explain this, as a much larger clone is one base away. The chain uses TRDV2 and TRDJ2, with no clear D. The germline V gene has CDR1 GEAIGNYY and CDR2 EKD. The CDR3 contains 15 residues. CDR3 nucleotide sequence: TGTGCCTGTGACTCCCTAGGATCTTTGGCAGCACAACTCTTCTTT. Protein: CACDSLGSLAAQLFF.

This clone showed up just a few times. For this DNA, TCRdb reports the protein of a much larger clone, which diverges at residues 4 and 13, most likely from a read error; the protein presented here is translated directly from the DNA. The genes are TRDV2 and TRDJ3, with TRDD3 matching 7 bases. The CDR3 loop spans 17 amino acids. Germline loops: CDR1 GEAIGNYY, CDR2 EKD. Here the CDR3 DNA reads TGTGCCTGTGGCACCGTACTGGGGTCCTGGGACACCCAACAGATGTTTTTC. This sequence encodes CACGTVLGSWDTQQMFF.

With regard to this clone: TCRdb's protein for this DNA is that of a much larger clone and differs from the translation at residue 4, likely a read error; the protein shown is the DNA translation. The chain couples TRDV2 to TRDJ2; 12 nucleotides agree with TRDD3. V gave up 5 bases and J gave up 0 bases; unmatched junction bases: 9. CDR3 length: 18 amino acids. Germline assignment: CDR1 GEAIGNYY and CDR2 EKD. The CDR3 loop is CACGPLLGDTTLTAQLFF. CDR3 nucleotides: TGTGCCTGTGGCCCTTTACTGGGGGATACCACTTTGACAGCACAACTCTTCTTT.

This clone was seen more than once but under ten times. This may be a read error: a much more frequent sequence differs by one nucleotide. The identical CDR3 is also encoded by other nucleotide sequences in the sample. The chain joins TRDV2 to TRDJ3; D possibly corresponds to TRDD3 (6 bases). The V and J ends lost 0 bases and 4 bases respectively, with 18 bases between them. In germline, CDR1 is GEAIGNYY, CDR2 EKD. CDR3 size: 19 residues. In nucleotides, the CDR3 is TGTGCCTGTGACACCGTACTGGGAGATACGCGGTGGGACACCCGACAGATGTTTTTC. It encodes CACDTVLGDTRWDTRQMFF.

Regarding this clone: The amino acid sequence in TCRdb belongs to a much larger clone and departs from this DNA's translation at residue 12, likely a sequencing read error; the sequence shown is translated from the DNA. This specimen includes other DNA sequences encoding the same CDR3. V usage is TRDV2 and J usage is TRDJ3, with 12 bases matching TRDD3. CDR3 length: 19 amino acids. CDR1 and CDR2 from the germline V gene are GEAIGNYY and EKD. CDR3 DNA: TGTGCCTGTGACGTACTGGGGGATACCAGCTCCCGGGACACCCGACAGATGTTTTTC. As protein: CACDVLGDTSSRDTRQMFF.

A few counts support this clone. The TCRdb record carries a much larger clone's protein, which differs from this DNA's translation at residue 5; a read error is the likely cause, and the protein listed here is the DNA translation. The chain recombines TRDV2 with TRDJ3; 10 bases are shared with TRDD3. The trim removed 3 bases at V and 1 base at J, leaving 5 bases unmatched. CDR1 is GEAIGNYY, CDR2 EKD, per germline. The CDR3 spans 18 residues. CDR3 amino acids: CACDAGGYASWDTRQMFF. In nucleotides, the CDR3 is TGTGCCTGTGACGCCGGGGGATACGCGTCCTGGGACACCCGACAGATGTTTTTC.

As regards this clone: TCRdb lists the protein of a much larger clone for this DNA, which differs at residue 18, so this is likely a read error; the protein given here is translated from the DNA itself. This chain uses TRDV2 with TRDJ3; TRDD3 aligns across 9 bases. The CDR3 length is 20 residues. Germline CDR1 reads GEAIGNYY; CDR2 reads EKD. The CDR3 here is CACDVLGDNRDSWDTRQVFF. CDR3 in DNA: TGTGCCTGTGACGTACTGGGGGACAATCGCGACTCCTGGGACACCCGACAGGTGTTTTTC.

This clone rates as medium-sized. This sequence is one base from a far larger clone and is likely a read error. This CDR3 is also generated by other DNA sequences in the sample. CDR3 sequence: CACDTVLGDIWDTRQMFF. CDR3 DNA sequence: TGTGCCTGTGACACCGTACTGGGGGATATCTGGGACACCCGACAGATGTTTTTC. The V and J genes are TRDV2 and TRDJ3; TRDD3 aligns across 11 bases. This CDR3 has 18 residues. Per the germline V gene, CDR1 is GEAIGNYY and CDR2 is EKD. Trimming at V came to 0 bases and at J to 3 bases, leaving 3 bases not matched to a gene.

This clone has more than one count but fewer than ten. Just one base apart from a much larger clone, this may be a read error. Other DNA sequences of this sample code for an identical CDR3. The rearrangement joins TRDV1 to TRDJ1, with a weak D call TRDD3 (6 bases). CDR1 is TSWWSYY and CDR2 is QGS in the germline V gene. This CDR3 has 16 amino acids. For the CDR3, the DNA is TGCGCTCTTGGGGAAAGGGGATTCACGTACACCGATAAACTCATCTTT. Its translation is CALGERGFTYTDKLIF.

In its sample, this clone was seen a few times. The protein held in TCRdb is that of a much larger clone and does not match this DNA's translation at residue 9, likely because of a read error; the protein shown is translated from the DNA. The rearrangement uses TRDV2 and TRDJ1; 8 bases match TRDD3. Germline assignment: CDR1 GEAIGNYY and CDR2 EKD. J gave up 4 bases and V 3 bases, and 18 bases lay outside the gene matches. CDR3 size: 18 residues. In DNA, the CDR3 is TGTGCCTGTGACGACTTACTGGGGGGTACGCGGGAGTTCGATAAACTCATCTTT. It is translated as CACDDLLGGTREFDKLIF.

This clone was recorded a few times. The CDR3 DNA follows: TGTGCCTGTGGCATACTGGGTGATACGGGTTTGACAGCACAACTCTTCTTT. Its protein product is CACGILGDTGLTAQLFF. The chain links TRDV2 to TRDJ2, with D possibly matching TRDD3 (6 bases). The germline gives CDR1 GEAIGNYY, CDR2 EKD. The CDR3 totals 17 residues. V was shortened by 5 bases and J by 1 base, with 19 bases between the two germline ends.

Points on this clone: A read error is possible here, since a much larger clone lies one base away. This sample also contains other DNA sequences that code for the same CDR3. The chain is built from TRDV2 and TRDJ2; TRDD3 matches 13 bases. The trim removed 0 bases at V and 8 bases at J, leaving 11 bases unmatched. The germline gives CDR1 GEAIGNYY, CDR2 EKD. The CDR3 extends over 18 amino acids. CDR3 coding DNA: TGTGCCTGTGACACCGTTGAGTACTGGGGGATACGGCCGGCACAACTCTTCTTT. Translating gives CACDTVEYWGIRPAQLFF.

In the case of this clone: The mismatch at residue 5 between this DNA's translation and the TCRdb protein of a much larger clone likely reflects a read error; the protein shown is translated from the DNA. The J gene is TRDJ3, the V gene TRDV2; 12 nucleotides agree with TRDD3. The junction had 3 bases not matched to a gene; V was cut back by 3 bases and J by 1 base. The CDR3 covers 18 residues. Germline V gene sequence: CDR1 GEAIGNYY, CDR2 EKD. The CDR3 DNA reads TGTGCCTGTGACTCTGGGGGATACGCGTCCTGGGACACCCGACAGATGTTTTTC. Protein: CACDSGGYASWDTRQMFF.

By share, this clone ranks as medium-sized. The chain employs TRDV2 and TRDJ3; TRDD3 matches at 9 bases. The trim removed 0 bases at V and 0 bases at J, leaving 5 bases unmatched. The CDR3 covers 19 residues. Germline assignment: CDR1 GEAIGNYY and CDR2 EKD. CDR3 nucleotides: TGTGCCTGTGACACCGGTTTTGGGGGATACTCCTGGGACACCCGACAGATGTTTTTC. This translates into CACDTGFGGYSWDTRQMFF.

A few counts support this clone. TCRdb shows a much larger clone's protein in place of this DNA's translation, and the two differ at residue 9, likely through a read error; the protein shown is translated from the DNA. This CDR3 is CACDVLGPFTAQLFF. The DNA of the CDR3 is TGTGCCTGTGATGTACTGGGTCCTTTTACAGCACAACTCTTCTTT. The V gene is TRDV2, the J gene TRDJ2, with a weak D call TRDD3 (6 bases). The CDR3 is 15 amino acids. Germline V gene lookup returns CDR1 GEAIGNYY and CDR2 EKD.

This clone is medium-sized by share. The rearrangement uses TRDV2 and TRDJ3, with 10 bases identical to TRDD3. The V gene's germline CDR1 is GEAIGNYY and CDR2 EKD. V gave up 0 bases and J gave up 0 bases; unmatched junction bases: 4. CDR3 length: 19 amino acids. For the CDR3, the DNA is TGTGCCTGTGACACCTGGGGGATACATCGCTCCTGGGACACCCGACAGATGTTTTTC. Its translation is CACDTWGIHRSWDTRQMFF.

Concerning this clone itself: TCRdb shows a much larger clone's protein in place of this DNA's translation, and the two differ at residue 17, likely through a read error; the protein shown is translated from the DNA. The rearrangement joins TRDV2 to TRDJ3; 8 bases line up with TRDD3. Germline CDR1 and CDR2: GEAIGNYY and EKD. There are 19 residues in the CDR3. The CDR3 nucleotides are TGTGCCTGTGACGTACTGGGGGCCTCGAGCTCCTGGGACACCCGACAGATATTTTTC. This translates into CACDVLGASSSWDTRQIFF.

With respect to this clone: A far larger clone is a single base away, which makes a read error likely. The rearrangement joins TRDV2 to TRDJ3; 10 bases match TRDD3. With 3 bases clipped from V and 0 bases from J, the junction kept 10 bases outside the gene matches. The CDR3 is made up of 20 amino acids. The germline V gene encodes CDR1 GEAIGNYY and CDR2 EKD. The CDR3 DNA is TGTGCCTGTGACGCCGTACTGGGGGATTCGAGCTCCTGGGACACCCGACAGATGTTTTTC. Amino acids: CACDAVLGDSSSWDTRQMFF.

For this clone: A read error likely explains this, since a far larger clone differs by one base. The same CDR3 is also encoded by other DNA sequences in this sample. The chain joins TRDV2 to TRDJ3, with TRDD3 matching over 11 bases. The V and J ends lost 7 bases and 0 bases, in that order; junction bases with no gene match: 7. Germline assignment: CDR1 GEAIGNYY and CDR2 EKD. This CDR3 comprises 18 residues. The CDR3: CACDVLGDSSWDTRQMFF. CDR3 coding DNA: TGTGCCTGCGACGTACTGGGGGATAGCTCCTGGGACACCCGACAGATGTTTTTC.

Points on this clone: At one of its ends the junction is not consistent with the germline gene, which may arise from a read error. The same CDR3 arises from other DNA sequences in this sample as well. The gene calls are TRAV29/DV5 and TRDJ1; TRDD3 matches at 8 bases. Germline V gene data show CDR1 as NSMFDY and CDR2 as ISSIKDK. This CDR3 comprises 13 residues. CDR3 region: CAASALGDNKLIF. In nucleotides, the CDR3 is TGTGCGGCAAGCGCGCTGGGGGACAATAAACTCATCTTT.

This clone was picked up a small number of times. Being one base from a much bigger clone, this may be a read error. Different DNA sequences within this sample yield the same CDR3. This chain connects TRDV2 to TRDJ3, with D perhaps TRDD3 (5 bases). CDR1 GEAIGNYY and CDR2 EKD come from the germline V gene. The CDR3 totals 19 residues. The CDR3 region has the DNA TGTGCCTGTGACACCGTCGAGGGGGGTCGCTCCTGGGACACCCGGCAGATGTTTTTC. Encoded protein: CACDTVEGGRSWDTRQMFF.

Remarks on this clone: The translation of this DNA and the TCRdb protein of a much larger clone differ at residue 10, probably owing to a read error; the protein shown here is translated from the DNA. The DNA for the CDR3 is TGTGCCTTTACCGGACTGGGGGATAGGGGGTACACCGATAAACTCATCTTT. Translation: CAFTGLGDRGYTDKLIF. The chain combines TRDV3 with TRDJ1; 11 bases align to TRDD3. Germline CDR1 and CDR2: TVYSNPD and GDNSRS (reference sequence). There are 17 residues in the CDR3. The trim removed 1 base at V and 0 bases at J, leaving 10 bases unmatched.